This T cell receptor beta chain was identified during a study of blood T cell repertoires in COVID-19. Study context: Samples representing acute and convalescent COVID-19 were sourced from the United States, Italy and Spain. PBMCs, B-cell-depleted T cells, or T cells provided the cDNA or gDNA that made up the material.

In the authors' methods: Reference gene primer amplification in the assay estimated nucleated cell counts. The table came from immunoSEQ multiplex PCR; TCRdb's copy has only in-frame clones and leaves some out. V and J calls and clone size are copied from that table; D and trimming were computed from the DNA. The data show fewer than 150,000 clones, with 75% to 85% seen just once and 3.5% to 5% held by the top ten. Germline V gives CDR1 SEHNR, CDR2 FQNEAQ (reference sequence). The CDR3 covers 13 residues. The V gene end was trimmed by 3 bases and the J gene end by 6 bases; junction bases not matched to a gene: 5.

The TCR was taken from a woman of 80 years or more with acute or convalescent COVID-19. This chain connects TRBV7-9 to TRBJ2-7; 7 bases align to TRBD1. Material for sequencing was peripheral blood. Here the CDR3 DNA reads TGTGCCAGCAGCTTCCGAGGGGGCGGCGAGCAGTACTTC. Its translation is CASSFRGGGEQYF.